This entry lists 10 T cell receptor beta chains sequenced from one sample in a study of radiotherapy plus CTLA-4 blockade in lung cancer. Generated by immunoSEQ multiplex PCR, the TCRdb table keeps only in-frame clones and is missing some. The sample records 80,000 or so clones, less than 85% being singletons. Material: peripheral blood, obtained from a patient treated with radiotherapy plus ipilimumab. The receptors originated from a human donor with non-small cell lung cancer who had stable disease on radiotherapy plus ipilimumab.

DNA of the CDR3: TGTGCCAGCAGCCGGACAGGGGGCGCCAACACTGAAGCTTTCTTT. It encodes CASSRTGGANTEAFF. The gene calls are TRBV7-8 and TRBJ1-1; 11 nucleotides line up with TRBD1. There are 15 residues in the CDR3. The trim removed 5 bases at V and 2 bases at J, leaving 4 bases unmatched. Germline assignment: CDR1 SGHVS and CDR2 FQNEAQ.

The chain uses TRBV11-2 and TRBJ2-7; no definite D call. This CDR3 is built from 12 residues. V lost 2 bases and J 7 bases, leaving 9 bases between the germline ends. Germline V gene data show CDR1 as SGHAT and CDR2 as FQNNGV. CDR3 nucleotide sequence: TGTGCCAGCAGCTTAAGGTCCCTGGAGCAGTACTTC. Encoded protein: CASSLRSLEQYF.

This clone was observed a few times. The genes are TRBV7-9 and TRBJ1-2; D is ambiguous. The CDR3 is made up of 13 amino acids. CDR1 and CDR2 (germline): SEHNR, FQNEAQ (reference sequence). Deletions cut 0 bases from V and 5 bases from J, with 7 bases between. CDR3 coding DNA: TGTGCCAGCAGCTTAGCAGGGTTTTATGGCTACACCTTC. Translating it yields CASSLAGFYGYTF.

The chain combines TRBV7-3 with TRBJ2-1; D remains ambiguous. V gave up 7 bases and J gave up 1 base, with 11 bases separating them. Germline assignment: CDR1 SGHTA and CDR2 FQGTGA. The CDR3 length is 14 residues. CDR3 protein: CASTHRASYNEQFF. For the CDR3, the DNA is TGTGCCAGCACCCATAGAGCATCCTACAATGAGCAGTTCTTC.

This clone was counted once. For the CDR3, the DNA is TGCGCCAGCAGCTTGATCGGGACGTCCTACAATGAGCAGTTCTTC. Translating it yields CASSLIGTSYNEQFF. The V gene is TRBV5-1, the J gene TRBJ2-1; D possibly uses TRBD1 or TRBD2 (5 bases each). V was cut by 1 base and J by 1 base, with 9 bases left in between. Germline values: CDR1 SGHRS, CDR2 YFSETQ. This CDR3 region has 15 residues.

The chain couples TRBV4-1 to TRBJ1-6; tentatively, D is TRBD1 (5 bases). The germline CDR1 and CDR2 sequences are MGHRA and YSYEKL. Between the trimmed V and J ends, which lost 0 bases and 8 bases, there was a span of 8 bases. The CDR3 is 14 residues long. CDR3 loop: CASSQDPRDSPLHF. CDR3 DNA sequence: TGCGCCAGCAGCCAAGATCCCAGGGATTCACCCCTCCACTTT.

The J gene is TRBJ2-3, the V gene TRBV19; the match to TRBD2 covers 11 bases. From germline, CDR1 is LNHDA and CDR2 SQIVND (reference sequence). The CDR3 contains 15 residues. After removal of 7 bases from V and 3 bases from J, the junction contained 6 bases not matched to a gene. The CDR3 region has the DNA TGTGCCAGTAAAAATAGCGGGGGGGCAACAGATACGCAGTATTTT. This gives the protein CASKNSGGATDTQYF.

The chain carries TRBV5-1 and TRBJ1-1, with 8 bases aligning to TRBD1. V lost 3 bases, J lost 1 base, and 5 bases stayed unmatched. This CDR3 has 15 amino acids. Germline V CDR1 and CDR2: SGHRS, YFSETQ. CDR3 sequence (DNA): TGCGCCAGCAGCTCTACCGGGACAGGGAACACTGAAGCTTTCTTT. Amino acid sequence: CASSSTGTGNTEAFF.

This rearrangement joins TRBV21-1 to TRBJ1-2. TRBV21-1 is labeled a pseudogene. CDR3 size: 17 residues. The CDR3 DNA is TGTGCCAGCAGTGGTGGGCAAGGGAAACTCGGCGGGGATGGCTACACCTTC. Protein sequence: CASSGGQGKLGGDGYTF.

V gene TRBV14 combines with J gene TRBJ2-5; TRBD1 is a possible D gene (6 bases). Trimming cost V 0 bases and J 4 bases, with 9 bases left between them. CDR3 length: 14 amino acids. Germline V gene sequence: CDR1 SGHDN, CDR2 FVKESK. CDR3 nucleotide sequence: TGTGCCAGCAGCCAAGAGCTCAGGGGAGAGACCCAGTACTTC. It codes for CASSQELRGETQYF.